Reported below is one T cell receptor (beta chain). Its specificity is unknown. The data derive from a study of shared clonotypes between healthy human individuals. Findings and limits, study-wide: Generally, naive subsets came out with larger estimated richness than memory subsets.

Germline loops: CDR1 SEHNR, CDR2 FQNEAQ (reference sequence). This CDR3 is built from 18 residues. Trimming removed 5 bases from V and 0 bases from J, with 20 bases in between. Sorted-subset replicate PCR reactions were performed with 150 to 200 ng DNA, corresponding to roughly 30,000 T cell genomes. The data were produced by immunoSEQ multiplex PCR, yet TCRdb's version contains in-frame clones alone and is incomplete. In the table there are about 600,000 clones, more than 95% of which are singletons. Sequenced input: naive CD4+ T cells sorted from blood. Subset given: CD45RA+ positively selected. The chain is built from TRBV7-9 and TRBJ2-4; D gene unclear. This receptor was obtained from a woman aged 25 to 39 in good health. The CDR3 nucleotides read TGTGCCAGCAGCCCTTACCCCTCCCCGCGGCTAGCCAAAAACATTCAGTACTTC. Amino acids: CASSPYPSPRLAKNIQYF.